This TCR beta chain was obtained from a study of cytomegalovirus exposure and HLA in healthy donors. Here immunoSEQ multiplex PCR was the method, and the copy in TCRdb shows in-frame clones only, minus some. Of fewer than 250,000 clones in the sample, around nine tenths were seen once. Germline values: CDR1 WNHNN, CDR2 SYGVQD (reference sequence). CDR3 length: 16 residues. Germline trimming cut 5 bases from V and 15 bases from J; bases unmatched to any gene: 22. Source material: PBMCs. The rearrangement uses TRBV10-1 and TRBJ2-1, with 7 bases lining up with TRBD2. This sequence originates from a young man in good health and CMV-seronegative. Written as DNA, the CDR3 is TGCGCCAGCAGTCCAGATCCCGGGACTACCGGAGAAAGAGCGTTCTTC. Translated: CASSPDPGTTGERAFF.